This record concerns one T cell receptor beta chain sequence. This sample is part of a study of technical replicates of blood from a few donors. V was shortened by 0 bases and J by 7 bases, with 16 bases between the two germline ends. Germline loops: CDR1 SQVTM, CDR2 ANQGSEA. This CDR3 is built from 15 residues. Sequencing used immunoSEQ multiplex PCR; TCRdb keeps in-frame clones, though not all of them. The sample has over 50,000 clones; around 87% are singletons. This clonotype was obtained from a human donor in good health. Some clones in this sample may be carry-over from other donors' samples. The chain joins TRBV29-1 to TRBJ2-1, with D possibly matching TRBD2 (6 bases). The sequenced sample was PBMCs. The CDR3 here is CSVEDLDGRVNEQFF. The CDR3 bases are TGCAGCGTTGAAGATCTGGACGGGAGAGTTAATGAGCAGTTCTTC.